The 2 T cell receptor beta chains presented below share a single source sample, sequenced in a study of identical twins. TCRdb reprocessed the 5' RACE reads with MiXCR, giving one entry per CDR3 protein. This table holds hundreds of thousands of distinct CDR3 sequences, 21% found once. The sample was also reused in another study, on T cells expressing NK-cell markers.

Sequenced material: PBMCs. These receptors all come from a woman aged 18-30 years in good health.

This clonotype was counted a few times. The chain combines TRBV15 with TRBJ2-7, with D possibly being TRBD1 (5 bases). CDR1 and CDR2 from the germline V gene are LNHNV and YYDKDF (reference sequence). This CDR3 contains 14 residues. V was shortened by 5 bases and J by 0 bases, with 11 bases between the two germline ends. This CDR3 reads CATSPRGSSYEQYF. Here the CDR3 DNA reads TGTGCCACCAGCCCAAGGGGTTCCTCCTACGAGCAGTACTTC.

The chain has TRBV7-9 and TRBJ2-2; D remains unclear. Per germline, CDR1 SEHNR and CDR2 FQNEAQ (reference sequence). The CDR3 contains 12 residues. V was clipped by 5 bases and J by 8 bases, with 9 bases between them. DNA for the CDR3: TGTGCCAGCAGCCACGAGTCGGGGGAGCTGTTTTTT. As protein: CASSHESGELFF.